A single sample is the source of the 20 T cell receptor beta chains below, sequenced in a study of cytomegalovirus exposure and HLA in healthy donors (dated by TCRdb to about 2017). Library preparation was by the immunoSEQ multiplex PCR assay. The multiplex PCR relied on a mix of 60 forward primers for TCR Vbeta segments and 13 reverse primers for TCR Jbeta segments. The immuneACCESS repertoire file appears here via TCRdb, limited to in-frame rearrangements. These files lack a portion of the clones; in checked studies, under half of the deficit traces to unresolved V genes, and the cause of the others is not known. Recorded for this sample are roughly 200,000 clones; about 80% of them occurred a single time. The ten largest clones capture approximately 0.5% of the sample. The material sequenced was PBMCs. These receptors all stem from a woman aged 40 to 55 in good health and CMV-seronegative.

V and J are TRBV13 and TRBJ2-7; TRBD1 might be the D (5 bases). Germline values: CDR1 PRHDT, CDR2 FYEKMQ (reference sequence). The V gene lost 6 bases and the J gene lost 5 bases, with 14 bases spanning the gap. CDR3 length equals 13 residues. CDR3 DNA sequence: TGTGCCAGCAGTCGGATGGGCAGGGACGAGCAGTACTTC. As protein: CASSRMGRDEQYF.

This clone has a handful of counts. The chain joins TRBV11-1 to TRBJ2-5; D possibly corresponds to TRBD2 (5 bases). The CDR3 sequence is 16 residues long. Trimming removed 5 bases from V and 1 base from J, with 17 bases in between. The V gene's germline CDR1 is SGHAT and CDR2 FQDESV (reference sequence). For the CDR3, the DNA is TGTGCCAGCAGCCTGGCTGAGGGCAGGACCCAAGAGACCCAGTACTTC. It specifies CASSLAEGRTQETQYF.

The chain combines TRBV9 with TRBJ2-5; 7 bases align to TRBD2. Germline trimming cut 4 bases from V and 1 base from J; bases unmatched to any gene: 10. The germline V gene has CDR1 SGDLS and CDR2 YYNGEE. The CDR3 loop spans 16 amino acids. CDR3 amino acids: CASSPSLLASQETQYF. CDR3 bases: TGTGCCAGCAGCCCGAGCTTACTAGCGTCCCAAGAGACCCAGTACTTC.

The CDR3 bases are TGTGCCAGTAGTGTATTCAGGACAGGGGGTACTTACGAGCAGTACTTC. Translation gives CASSVFRTGGTYEQYF. The rearrangement links TRBV19 to TRBJ2-7; 10 nucleotides align to TRBD1. Per the germline V gene, CDR1 is LNHDA and CDR2 is SQIVND (reference sequence). The CDR3 extends over 16 amino acids. V was clipped by 5 bases and J by 4 bases; unmatched bases: 11.

This clone was seen a handful of times. The chain uses TRBV5-1 and TRBJ1-1; possibly TRBD1 for D (5 bases). The V gene's germline CDR1 is SGHRS and CDR2 YFSETQ. V lost 1 base and J lost 0, with 7 bases in between. This CDR3 is 14 amino acids long. CDR3 coding DNA: TGCGCCAGCAGCTTGTCAGGGATGAACACTGAAGCTTTCTTT. Translated: CASSLSGMNTEAFF.

CDR3: CASSVDPRRANYGYTF. The CDR3 DNA follows: TGTGCCAGCAGCGTAGACCCCCGCCGAGCTAACTATGGCTACACCTTC. The chain recombines TRBV9 with TRBJ1-2; D unresolved. V was shortened by 0 bases and J by 0 bases, with 12 bases between the two germline ends. From germline, CDR1 is SGDLS and CDR2 YYNGEE. This CDR3 contains 16 residues.

This clone has just a few counts. This sequence joins TRBV10-3 and TRBJ2-7; no definite D call. The CDR3 contains 13 residues. The germline CDR1 and CDR2 sequences are ENHRY and SYGVKD. The V end lost 3 bases, the J end lost 1 base, and 7 bases lay between the germline ends. The CDR3 protein is CAISEWASYEQYF. In DNA form, the CDR3 reads TGTGCCATCAGTGAATGGGCATCCTACGAGCAGTACTTC.

This clone was detected only a few times. The chain combines TRBV21-1 with TRBJ2-7; TRBD2, the table's D call, was not compared with the DNA. TRBV21-1 is noted as a pseudogene. This CDR3 spans 12 amino acids. The CDR3 nucleotides are TGTGCCAGCATGAGTGCCTCCTACGAGCAGTACTTC. It yields the protein CASMSASYEQYF.

V usage is TRBV4-1 and J usage is TRBJ2-2; D perhaps matches TRBD1 (6 bases). V was trimmed by 0 bases and J by 1 base, leaving 9 bases between them. In germline, CDR1 is MGHRA, CDR2 YSYEKL. The CDR3 runs to 16 residues. CDR3: CASSQDRDMNTGELFF. Here the CDR3 DNA reads TGCGCCAGCAGCCAAGATCGGGACATGAACACCGGGGAGCTGTTTTTT.

On this clone: One end of the junction is discordant with germline, which a read error may explain. This chain uses TRBV27 with TRBJ2-2, with D possibly being TRBD1 or TRBD2 (5 bases each). The germline V gene has CDR1 MNHEY and CDR2 SMNVEV (reference sequence). There are 14 residues in the CDR3. CDR3 sequence: CACREGSHTGELFF. The CDR3 coding sequence is TGTGCCTGCAGGGAAGGGAGCCACACCGGGGAGCTGTTTTTT.

The chain employs TRBV29-1 and TRBJ1-5; 9 bases agree with TRBD1. The CDR3 is 14 amino acids. In germline, CDR1 is SQVTM, CDR2 ANQGSEA. The V and J ends lost 5 bases and 5 bases, in that order; junction bases with no gene match: 7. CDR3 DNA sequence: TGCAGCGTTTCCGGACAGGGGAGAGATCAGCCCCAGCATTTT. Translated, it gives CSVSGQGRDQPQHF.

The rearrangement joins TRBV29-1 to TRBJ2-2, with TRBD1 as a possible D gene (5 bases). This CDR3 has 14 residues. The V end was cut by 0 bases, the J end by 6 bases, with 11 bases between. Germline CDR1 is SQVTM and CDR2 is ANQGSEA. In DNA form, the CDR3 reads TGCAGCGTTGAAGAACCCCTACAGGCCGGGGAGCTGTTTTTT. This sequence encodes CSVEEPLQAGELFF.

The V gene is TRBV4-3, the J gene TRBJ2-3; TRBD2 agrees at 13 bases. The CDR3 consists of 19 residues. Germline CDR1 is LGHNA and CDR2 is YSLEER. V was pared by 0 bases and J by 0 bases, with 6 bases of the junction left unmatched. As DNA, the CDR3 is TGCGCCAGCAGCCAAGATTTCAGGACTAGCGGGGGTAGCACAGATACGCAGTATTTT. As protein: CASSQDFRTSGGSTDTQYF.

This clone was detected only once. This rearrangement joins TRBV9 to TRBJ2-3, with no clear D. V lost 2 bases to trimming and J lost 2 bases, with 9 bases between them. The CDR3 has 14 residues. Germline CDR1 and CDR2: SGDLS and YYNGEE. The CDR3 coding sequence is TGTGCCAGCAGCGTTGGGCCCAACACAGATACGCAGTATTTT. Amino acid sequence: CASSVGPNTDTQYF.

This chain joins TRBV5-4 and TRBJ1-3; 9 bases align to TRBD1. The length of the CDR3 is 16 residues. V was clipped by 4 bases and J by 0 bases; unmatched bases: 5. The V gene's germline CDR1 is SGHNT and CDR2 YYREEE (reference sequence). CDR3 amino acids: CASSPGQGRSGNTIYF. In DNA, the CDR3 is TGTGCCAGCAGCCCGGGACAGGGCCGCTCTGGAAACACCATATATTTT.

The J gene is TRBJ2-1, the V gene TRBV10-2; 14 nucleotides align to TRBD2. This CDR3 contains 17 residues. The germline CDR1 and CDR2 sequences are WSHSY and SAAADI. With 2 bases clipped from V and 9 bases from J, the junction kept 9 bases outside the gene matches. The CDR3 coding sequence is TGCGCCAGCAGTGAGCCGGGGACTAGCGGGGGAGTGGGTGAGCAGTTCTTC. This gives the protein CASSEPGTSGGVGEQFF.

The chain uses TRBV19 and TRBJ2-1; D possibly corresponds to TRBD2 (6 bases). Germline V gene lookup returns CDR1 LNHDA and CDR2 SQIVND (reference sequence). The CDR3 totals 15 residues. The ends were cut back, 5 bases at V and 0 bases at J, with 11 bases in the middle. The CDR3 sequence is CASSPGTRSYNEQFF. Here the CDR3 DNA reads TGTGCCAGTAGTCCCGGGACTCGCTCCTACAATGAGCAGTTCTTC. The entire variable domain, with the rest obtained from reference TRBV19 and TRBJ2-1, is as follows: DGGITQSPKYLFRKEGQNVTLSCEQNLNHDAMYWYRQDPGQGLRLIYYSQIVNDFQKGDIAEGYSVSREKKESFPLTVTSAQKNPTAFYLCASSPGTRSYNEQFFGPGTRLTVL.

The CDR3 region has the DNA TGTGCCTGGAGCGCGGGTCAACACACTGAAGCTTTCTTT. Translating gives CAWSAGQHTEAFF. The V call is TRBV30, the J call TRBJ1-1; D is ambiguous. Germline lookup yields CDR1 GTSNPN and CDR2 SVGIG (reference sequence). Trimming removed 3 bases at V and 3 bases at J, with 11 bases between. The CDR3 is 13 residues long.

The table lists this clone with a few counts. In the same sample, other DNA sequences code for this CDR3. The V and J genes are TRBV4-3 and TRBJ2-1; 8 nucleotides line up with TRBD1. From germline, CDR1 is LGHNA and CDR2 YSLEER. The CDR3 is made up of 15 amino acids. J lost 7 bases, V lost 2 bases, and 7 bases had no gene match. The CDR3 DNA sequence: TGCGCCAGCAGCCAACCGGACAGGGAGTCGAATGAGCAGTTCTTC. The encoded protein is CASSQPDRESNEQFF.

The chain couples TRBV5-1 to TRBJ1-1; tentatively, D is TRBD1 (6 bases). The CDR3 is 13 residues long. Germline V gives CDR1 SGHRS, CDR2 YFSETQ. Trimming removed 4 bases at V and 4 bases at J, with 11 bases between. The CDR3 coding sequence is TGCGCCAGCAGCGAGCCAGGGGCCACTGAAGCTTTCTTT. Translation gives CASSEPGATEAFF.